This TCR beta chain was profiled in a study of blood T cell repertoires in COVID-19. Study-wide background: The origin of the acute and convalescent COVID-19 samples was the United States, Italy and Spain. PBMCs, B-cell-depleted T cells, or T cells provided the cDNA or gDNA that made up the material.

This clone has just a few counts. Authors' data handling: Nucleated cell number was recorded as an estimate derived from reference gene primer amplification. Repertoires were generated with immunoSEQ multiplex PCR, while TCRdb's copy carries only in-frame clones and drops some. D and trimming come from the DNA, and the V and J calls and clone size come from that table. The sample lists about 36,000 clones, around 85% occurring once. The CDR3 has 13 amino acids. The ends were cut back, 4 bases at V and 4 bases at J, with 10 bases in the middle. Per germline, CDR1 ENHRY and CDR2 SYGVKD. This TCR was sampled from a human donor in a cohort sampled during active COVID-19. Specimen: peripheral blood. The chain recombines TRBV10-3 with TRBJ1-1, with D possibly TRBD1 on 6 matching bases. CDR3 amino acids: CAISVEGGTEAFF. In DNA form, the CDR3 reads TGTGCCATCAGTGTTGAAGGGGGCACTGAAGCTTTCTTT.